This paragraph reports one T cell receptor (beta chain). No cognate antigen has been identified for it. The sample holds no much larger clone one base away, and base qualities are not on file. The time point label, as the study defines it: baseline before first vaccination. What the treatment or condition label conveys for this sample: meningococcal conjugate vaccine given as trial control. The vaccinee samples were drawn from two UK trials, COV001 and COV002, one of which was a single-blind randomized controlled phase 2/3 trial testing AZD1222 (ChAdOx1 nCoV-19) in healthy adults. For TCRbeta chain sequencing, PBMC samples from trial participants were taken at day 0 and at day 28 after the second dose. The sample comes from a study of T cell responses to AZD1222 COVID-19 vaccine (dated by TCRdb to the early 2020s). Regarding the study in general: TCR sequencing covered fewer than 250 trial participants: nearly 210 given two doses of AZD1222 and 26 given two doses of MenACWY control vaccine. Enrollment into the trials was organized by age into subgroups of 18-55, 56-69 and 70-plus years, and those subgroups contained about 160, 30 and 59 TCR-sequenced participants, respectively.

The CDR3, cysteine through phenylalanine, is 13 amino acids long. The kept DNA is CDR3 alone, 39 bases in frame from the first base. Looking up the germline V gene (reference sequence) yields CDR1 LNHDA and CDR2 SQIVND. Cut back by 6 bases and 7 bases, the V and J ends lie 14 bases apart. Beyond this particular receptor, the publication reports: The whole spike protein was spanned by vaccine-associated CD4 TCRs, and dominant responses were seen in regions 160-218 and 743-854. Because no day 14 peak-response samples were available, repertoires were characterized only after the peak T cell response. Conclusions about previously exposed vaccinees were limited because only six AZD1222 recipients were SARS-CoV-2 seropositive at baseline. Epitopes outside the regions mutated in the B.1.351 and B.1.1.7 variants were reportedly recognized by nearly half of the unique spike-specific TCRs. Participants were mostly white British and included more females than males, and it was suggested by the authors that clonal diversity may have been underestimated. After two AZD1222 doses, both the breadth and the depth of spike-specific TCRs were significantly higher than at day 0 and than in MenACWY recipients. The 56-69-year group was small, and its depth increase did not reach significance, likely because of low power.

The CDR3 regions of human TCRbeta chains were analyzed by immunosequencing. The source study handled its data this way. TCRs in the repertoires were compared against a reference library of SARS-CoV-2-specific TCRs that had been generated with the MIRA antigen-specificity platform. Breadth was defined as the fraction of unique TCRs that were SARS-CoV-2-associated, and depth was defined as the fraction of total T cells that were SARS-CoV-2-associated. Using the MIRA data, each spike-specific TCR was mapped to the spike region that the TCR reacts to and placed in a CD4 or CD8 class. Log10-transformed breadth and depth values were compared by one-way ANOVA with Sidak's multiple comparisons tests. This is the immuneACCESS table as TCRdb keeps it, with only in-frame sequences that have V and J called. A part of the clones is gone; compared with another copy, unresolved V genes explain less than half, and the rest is unexplained. V, J and clone size reflect that table, while D and trimming were determined from the DNA. The table for this sample lists about 160,000 clones; about 90% of them were counted only once. The ten largest clones represent about 4.6% of the sample.

The input for sequencing was peripheral blood, taken on day 0 of MenACWY control vaccination. The sequence links TRBV19 to TRBJ2-3; the D gene is possibly TRBD1, with 6 bases matching. This TCR came from an adult in good health. The base sequence is TGTGCCAGTAGCCAAACAACAGGGCATACGCAGTATTTT. Its protein product is CASSQTTGHTQYF.